This T cell receptor (beta chain) was sequenced in a study of cytomegalovirus exposure and HLA in healthy donors. Clones were read by immunoSEQ multiplex PCR, and TCRdb kept only the in-frame ones, dropping some. The table has under 200,000 clones, about nine tenths seen once. The V end was cut by 5 bases, the J end by 1 base, with 7 bases between. The germline gives CDR1 SGHTA, CDR2 FQGTGA. This CDR3 contains 13 residues. The rearrangement links TRBV7-3 to TRBJ2-3, with D maybe TRBD1 (5 bases). The TCR sequence derives from a woman aged 18-29 years in good health and CMV-seropositive. The sample was PBMCs. The CDR3: CASSPTGTDTQYF. The CDR3 DNA is TGTGCCAGCAGCCCGACAGGCACAGATACGCAGTATTTT.